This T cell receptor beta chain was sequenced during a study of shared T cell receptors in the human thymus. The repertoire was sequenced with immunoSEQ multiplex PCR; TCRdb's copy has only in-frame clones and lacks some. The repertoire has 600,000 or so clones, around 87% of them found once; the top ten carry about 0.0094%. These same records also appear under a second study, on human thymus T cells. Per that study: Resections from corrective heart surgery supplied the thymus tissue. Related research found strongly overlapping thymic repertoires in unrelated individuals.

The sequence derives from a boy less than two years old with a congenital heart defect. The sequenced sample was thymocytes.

The CDR3 nucleotides read TGCGCCAGCAGTGAGTCAGGTCCTCCGGGGGGCTCTGGAAACACCATATATTTT. Its protein product is CASSESGPPGGSGNTIYF. The genes are TRBV10-2 and TRBJ1-3, with D perhaps TRBD1 (5 bases). Looked up from germline, CDR1 is WSHSY and CDR2 is SAAADI. The CDR3 extends over 18 amino acids. V dropped 0 bases and J dropped 0 bases, with 15 bases sitting between them.